Listed here are 8 T cell receptor beta chains from one sample, sequenced in a study of blood T cell repertoires in COVID-19. The data were produced by immunoSEQ multiplex PCR, yet TCRdb's version contains in-frame clones alone and is incomplete. The sample contains 35,000 to 50,000 clones, 60% to 85% of which appear only once. The sample comprised peripheral blood. These receptor sequences come from a man aged 70 or older with active or convalescent COVID-19.

The CDR3 DNA reads as TGTGCCAGCAGCGTAAGCGGGAGCACAGATACGCAGTATTTT. Translation: CASSVSGSTDTQYF. The chain links TRBV9 to TRBJ2-3, with D tentatively TRBD2 (6 bases). This CDR3 contains 14 residues. The V and J ends lost 1 base and 0 bases respectively, with 6 bases between them. The germline V gene encodes CDR1 SGDLS and CDR2 YYNGEE.

The rearrangement joins TRBV27 to TRBJ1-2; 11 bases line up with TRBD1. Trimming took 5 bases from V and 6 from J; bases not matched to a gene: 8. The CDR3 is 15 residues long. CDR1 MNHEY and CDR2 SMNVEV come from the germline V gene (reference sequence). The CDR3 loop is CASSPPGQGVDGYTF. For the CDR3, the DNA is TGTGCCAGCAGTCCTCCGGGACAGGGGGTCGATGGCTACACCTTC.

The chain recombines TRBV29-1 with TRBJ2-3, with D possibly TRBD2 on 6 matching bases. V shed 7 bases and J shed 2 bases, with 16 bases lying between them. The CDR3 loop spans 14 amino acids. The germline gives CDR1 SQVTM, CDR2 ANQGSEA. Written as DNA, the CDR3 is TGCAGCGCGGGGTCCGGGGGATACACAGATACGCAGTATTTT. As protein: CSAGSGGYTDTQYF.

The chain is built from TRBV7-9 and TRBJ1-4; 9 nucleotides line up with TRBD1. This CDR3 comprises 13 residues. With V trimmed by 0 bases and J by 15 bases, 5 bases remained unmatched. Germline CDR1 reads SEHNR; CDR2 reads FQNEAQ (reference sequence). CDR3 DNA: TGTGCCAGCAGCTTAGCCTGGGGACAGGGCTTGTTTTTT. Its translation is CASSLAWGQGLFF.

The rearrangement uses TRBV6-5 and TRBJ1-2; D uncertain. Trimming took 0 bases from V and 0 from J, leaving 11 bases between them. The CDR3 runs to 16 residues. Germline V gene sequence: CDR1 MNHEY, CDR2 SVGAGI. The CDR3, as DNA: TGTGCCAGCAGTTACTCGGGCAGCTCAGCTAACTATGGCTACACCTTC. Protein product: CASSYSGSSANYGYTF.

The chain couples TRBV5-4 to TRBJ1-3, with D uncertain. V shed 2 bases and J shed 0 bases, with 9 bases lying between them. CDR1 is SGHNT, CDR2 YYREEE, per germline (reference sequence). The CDR3 extends over 15 amino acids. CDR3: CASSFGVNSGNTIYF. The CDR3 DNA follows: TGTGCCAGCAGCTTCGGAGTAAACTCTGGAAACACCATATATTTT. The whole variable domain, remainder taken from reference TRBV5-4 and TRBJ1-3, is ETGVTQSPTHLIKTRGQQVTLRCSSQSGHNTVSWYQQALGQGPQFIFQYYREEENGRGNFPPRFSGLQFPNYSSELNVNALELDDSALYLCASSFGVNSGNTIYFGEGSWLTVV.

The CDR3 is CATHSARDLRGISSYNEQFF. The CDR3 DNA is TGTGCCACCCACAGCGCCCGGGACCTACGGGGGATAAGCTCCTACAATGAGCAGTTCTTC. The V and J genes are TRBV2 and TRBJ2-1, with TRBD2 as a possible D gene (6 bases). The germline V and J ends were trimmed by 10 bases and 0 bases, with 31 bases remaining between them. This CDR3 comprises 20 residues. The germline V gene has CDR1 SNHLY and CDR2 FYNNEI. The full variable domain, in which reference TRBV2 and TRBJ2-1 provide the parts outside the CDR3, is EPEVTQTPSHQVTQMGQEVILRCVPISNHLYFYWYRQILGQKVEFLVSFYNNEISEKSEIFDDQFSVERPDGSNFTLKIRSTKLEDSAMYFCATHSARDLRGISSYNEQFFGPGTRLTVL.

J is TRBJ2-7 and V is TRBV7-6; 9 bases are a match to TRBD1. Per the germline V gene, CDR1 is SGHVS and CDR2 is FNYEAQ. V lost 2 bases, J lost 0 bases, and 2 bases stayed unmatched. The CDR3 consists of 15 residues. The CDR3 DNA reads TGTGCCAGCAGCTTACAACAGGGGGCCTCCTACGAGCAGTACTTC. It yields the protein CASSLQQGASYEQYF.